Listed here are 28 T cell receptor beta chains from one sample, sequenced in a study of technical replicates of blood from a few donors. The repertoire was sequenced with immunoSEQ multiplex PCR; TCRdb's copy has only in-frame clones and lacks some. Among tens of thousands of clones listed, more than 80% were seen once. The sequenced sample consisted of PBMCs. The origin of the receptors is a human donor in good health. Some clones in this sample may be carry-over from other donors' samples.

This chain uses TRBV30 with TRBJ1-4; D is possibly TRBD1 (5 bases). Germline V gives CDR1 GTSNPN, CDR2 SVGIG (reference sequence). V shed 2 bases and J shed 6 bases, with 10 bases lying between them. There are 13 residues in the CDR3. CDR3 DNA: TGTGCCTGGAGTCAGCCAGGGCATGAAAAACTGTTTTTT. Translating gives CAWSQPGHEKLFF.

This clone occurred a few times. The gene calls are TRBV6-5 and TRBJ1-5; 7 bases are a match to TRBD1. Per the germline V gene, CDR1 is MNHEY and CDR2 is SVGAGI. Germline trimming cut 6 bases from V and 5 bases from J; bases unmatched to any gene: 10. This CDR3 comprises 15 residues. DNA for the CDR3: TGTGCCAGCAGCCCCAATGGACAGGTTCATCAGCCCCAGCATTTT. Translation: CASSPNGQVHQPQHF.

This chain links TRBV4-3 with TRBJ2-1; 9 nucleotides agree with TRBD2. J gave up 9 bases and V 5 bases, and 14 bases lay outside the gene matches. The CDR3 length is 16 residues. Germline CDR1 is LGHNA and CDR2 is YSLEER. The CDR3 is CASSADGASGEGEQFF. The CDR3 DNA is TGCGCCAGCAGCGCCGACGGGGCTAGCGGGGAAGGTGAGCAGTTCTTC.

The genes are TRBV30 and TRBJ2-7, with a weak D call TRBD2 (5 bases). Germline values: CDR1 GTSNPN, CDR2 SVGIG (reference sequence). CDR3 length: 12 residues. The chain's CDR3 is CAPSGGPHEQYF. DNA for the CDR3: TGTGCTCCCAGTGGAGGCCCCCACGAGCAGTACTTC.

The J gene is TRBJ2-7, the V gene TRBV29-1; 7 nucleotides line up with TRBD2. From germline, CDR1 is SQVTM and CDR2 ANQGSEA. Losses at the gene ends were 5 bases for V and 1 base for J; bases not matched to a gene: 17. The CDR3 contains 17 residues. The DNA for the CDR3 is TGCAGCGTTCTCTTAGGGACTACTACCGGTATATCCTACGAGCAGTACTTC. It translates to CSVLLGTTTGISYEQYF.

This clone showed up just a few times. The J gene is TRBJ1-2, the V gene TRBV25-1; D not resolved. V was trimmed by 2 bases and J by 4 bases, leaving 8 bases between them. The CDR3 has 13 amino acids. Germline CDR1 reads MGHDK; CDR2 reads SYGVNS. CDR3 DNA: TGTGCCAGCAGTGAACAGGATCTCTATGGCTACACCTTC. Residues: CASSEQDLYGYTF.

This chain's CDR3 is CATSKDRGWGETQYF. Written as DNA, the CDR3 is TGTGCCACCAGCAAAGACAGGGGGTGGGGTGAGACCCAGTACTTC. V and J are TRBV15 and TRBJ2-5; TRBD1 aligns across 9 bases. CDR1 and CDR2 (germline): LNHNV, YYDKDF (reference sequence). The ends lost 4 bases at V and 5 bases at J; junction bases unmatched: 8. CDR3 size: 15 residues.

V is TRBV2 and J is TRBJ2-5; TRBD2 aligns across 8 bases. J lost 5 bases, V lost 6 bases, and 2 bases had no gene match. CDR3 size: 12 residues. CDR1 is SNHLY and CDR2 is FYNNEI in the germline V gene. In DNA, the CDR3 is TGTGCCAGCAGGAGCGGGAGCGAGACCCAGTACTTC. It encodes CASRSGSETQYF.

This chain uses TRBV2 with TRBJ1-1, with D unresolved. This CDR3 has 13 amino acids. Per germline, CDR1 SNHLY and CDR2 FYNNEI. V lost 0 bases to trimming and J lost 1 base, with 3 bases between them. Here the CDR3 reads CASSEARNTEAFF. As DNA, the CDR3 is TGTGCCAGCAGTGAAGCTAGGAACACTGAAGCTTTCTTT. Together with reference TRBV2 and TRBJ1-1, the CDR3 gives the full variable domain: EPEVTQTPSHQVTQMGQEVILRCVPISNHLYFYWYRQILGQKVEFLVSFYNNEISEKSEIFDDQFSVERPDGSNFTLKIRSTKLEDSAMYFCASSEARNTEAFFGQGTRLTVV.

J is TRBJ1-4 and V is TRBV19; the D is unclear. Germline V gene sequence: CDR1 LNHDA, CDR2 SQIVND (reference sequence). This CDR3 is 15 amino acids long. The germline V and J ends were trimmed by 7 bases and 0 bases, with 12 bases remaining between them. The CDR3 spells CASKVSAATNEKLFF. Written as DNA, the CDR3 is TGTGCCAGTAAAGTGTCGGCGGCAACTAATGAAAAACTGTTTTTT.

The CDR3 DNA follows: TGCGCCAGCAGTGAGCAGGTTGGCTATGGCTACACCTTC. The encoded protein is CASSEQVGYGYTF. The chain carries TRBV10-2 and TRBJ1-2; D not certain. With 2 bases removed from V and 4 bases from J, the gap between germline ends came to 8 bases. The CDR3 runs 13 residues. Germline CDR1 and CDR2: WSHSY and SAAADI.

This clone has just a few counts. V gene TRBV30 combines with J gene TRBJ1-5, with D uncertain. The CDR3 is made up of 14 amino acids. The V end was cut by 3 bases, the J end by 7 bases, with 16 bases between. CDR1 and CDR2 from the germline V gene are GTSNPN and SVGIG (reference sequence). The chain's CDR3 is CAWSVRLGGQPQHF. CDR3 in DNA: TGTGCCTGGAGCGTACGTCTAGGAGGGCAGCCCCAGCATTTT. The full variable domain, completed using reference TRBV30 and TRBJ1-5, is SQTIHQWPATLVQPVGSPLSLECTVEGTSNPNLYWYRQAAGRGLQLLFYSVGIGQISSEVPQNLSASRPQDRQFILSSKKLLLSDSGFYLCAWSVRLGGQPQHFGDGTRLSIL.

As to this clone: A read error is likely, as this CDR3 ends without the conserved phenylalanine or tryptophan. No DNA is shown, since the ends of the CDR3 on it are uncertain; the CDR3 is the one TCRdb lists. The gene calls are TRBV19 and TRBJ2-7; TRBD2, the D gene given by the table, was not confirmed from the DNA. From its first to its last residue, the CDR3 has 11 amino acids. Germline loops: CDR1 LNHDA, CDR2 SQIVND (reference sequence). The CDR3 spells CASSIGAGVVL.

This clone was picked up one time. The rearrangement uses TRBV5-1 and TRBJ2-7, with D possibly TRBD2 on 6 matching bases. The CDR3 is made up of 14 amino acids. V was pared by 4 bases and J by 4 bases, with 15 bases between. Germline V gene sequence: CDR1 SGHRS, CDR2 YFSETQ. The CDR3: CASSPWSAGYEQYF. In nucleotides, the CDR3 is TGCGCCAGCAGCCCCTGGTCCGCGGGGTACGAGCAGTACTTC.

This clone was counted between two and nine times. This rearrangement joins TRBV25-1 to TRBJ2-6; 7 nucleotides align to TRBD1. CDR3 length: 15 residues. Per germline, CDR1 MGHDK and CDR2 SYGVNS. The J segment lost 2 bases and the V segment lost 2 bases, leaving 0 bases of the junction unmatched. CDR3 DNA sequence: TGTGCCAGCAGTGAACAGGGGGCTGGGGCCAACGTCCTGACTTTC. Translating gives CASSEQGAGANVLTF.

This clone appeared once. The rearrangement links TRBV5-1 to TRBJ1-1; D is perhaps TRBD1 (5 bases). The CDR3 totals 17 residues. V lost 4 bases to trimming and J lost 3 bases, with 22 bases between them. The germline gives CDR1 SGHRS, CDR2 YFSETQ. The CDR3 region is CASSRRVEGRGDTEAFF. Written as DNA, the CDR3 is TGCGCCAGCAGCCGACGAGTGGAGGGTAGAGGGGACACTGAAGCTTTCTTT.

On this clone: This specimen includes other DNA sequences encoding the same CDR3. The rearrangement links TRBV5-4 to TRBJ2-1; D perhaps matches TRBD2 (6 bases). The CDR3 has 15 amino acids. With 3 bases removed from V and 0 bases from J, the gap between germline ends came to 10 bases. Germline assignment: CDR1 SGHNT and CDR2 YYREEE (reference sequence). The DNA of the CDR3 is TGTGCCAGCAGCTCCGGGGGTGGCTCCTACAATGAGCAGTTCTTC. Translation: CASSSGGGSYNEQFF.

This chain connects TRBV30 to TRBJ2-3; maybe TRBD1 (5 bases). The germline V gene encodes CDR1 GTSNPN and CDR2 SVGIG (reference sequence). V was shortened by 6 bases and J by 4 bases, with 20 bases between the two germline ends. The CDR3 consists of 15 residues. This CDR3 is CACATGPIQADTQYF. The CDR3 DNA reads as TGTGCCTGTGCCACAGGCCCCATTCAAGCAGATACGCAGTATTTT.

This rearrangement joins TRBV5-8 to TRBJ2-4, with TRBD2 identical over 14 bases. The CDR3 contains 18 residues. Germline V CDR1 and CDR2: SGHTS, YDEGEE. With 4 bases clipped from V and 0 bases from J, the junction kept 6 bases outside the gene matches. CDR3 amino acids: CASSPGLAGGLAKNIQYF. CDR3 nucleotide sequence: TGTGCCAGCAGCCCCGGACTAGCGGGAGGTCTAGCCAAAAACATTCAGTACTTC.

V is TRBV29-1 and J is TRBJ1-1, with TRBD1 identical over 10 bases. Germline loops: CDR1 SQVTM, CDR2 ANQGSEA. J gave up 2 bases and V 6 bases, and 6 bases lay outside the gene matches. This CDR3 comprises 14 residues. The CDR3 DNA follows: TGCAGCGTCAGGACAGGGGGGACCAACACTGAAGCTTTCTTT. Its translation is CSVRTGGTNTEAFF.

The chain recombines TRBV5-1 with TRBJ2-3; maybe TRBD2 (6 bases). Germline CDR1 is SGHRS and CDR2 is YFSETQ. The V and J ends lost 0 bases and 5 bases respectively, with 10 bases between them. This CDR3 comprises 14 residues. CDR3 region: CASSLALAQDTQYF. The CDR3 nucleotides are TGCGCCAGCAGCTTGGCACTAGCACAAGATACGCAGTATTTT.

The gene calls are TRBV5-3 and TRBJ2-7; tentative D call: TRBD1 (6 bases). TRBV5-3 belongs to the ORF category, with a function that is uncertain. CDR3 length equals 17 residues. V lost 4 bases and J lost 1, with 21 bases in between. The CDR3 nucleotides are TGTGCCAGAAGCGGAGAAGCCCGGGACGGGACATCCTACGAGCAGTACTTC. This gives the protein CARSGEARDGTSYEQYF.

This rearrangement joins TRBV5-4 to TRBJ2-3; TRBD1 aligns across 8 bases. This CDR3 is 14 amino acids long. Germline V CDR1 and CDR2: SGHNT, YYREEE (reference sequence). With V trimmed by 7 bases and J by 1 base, 5 bases remained unmatched. The CDR3 region is CASYTTGGTDTQYF. The CDR3 nucleotides read TGTGCCAGCTATACGACAGGGGGCACAGATACGCAGTATTTT.

The J gene is TRBJ2-1, the V gene TRBV11-2; perhaps TRBD2 as D (6 bases). In germline, CDR1 is SGHAT, CDR2 FQNNGV. The ends were cut back, 4 bases at V and 15 bases at J, with 13 bases in the middle. CDR3 size: 11 residues. CDR3 in amino acids: CASSWDSIWFF. The DNA for the CDR3 is TGTGCCAGCAGCTGGGACTCAATTTGGTTCTTC.

V usage is TRBV9 and J usage is TRBJ2-1; 9 bases are shared with TRBD1. V trimming: 2 bases; J trimming: 1 base; junction bases outside the gene matches: 10. Germline CDR1 and CDR2: SGDLS and YYNGEE. This CDR3 region has 18 residues. Here the CDR3 reads CASSVSYGGQGSYNEQFF. CDR3 sequence (DNA): TGTGCCAGCAGCGTCTCATATGGGGGACAGGGTTCCTACAATGAGCAGTTCTTC.

This chain links TRBV19 with TRBJ1-2, with unresolved D. V was clipped by 7 bases and J by 4 bases, with 10 bases between them. Germline-derived CDR1 and CDR2 are LNHDA and SQIVND (reference sequence). The CDR3 sequence is 12 residues long. CDR3 nucleotides: TGTGCCAGTATTTCACACACCTATGGCTACACCTTC. Its protein is CASISHTYGYTF.

This clone was seen only once. The J gene is TRBJ2-3, the V gene TRBV2, with 9 nucleotides matching TRBD2. This CDR3 has 16 residues. Germline V gene sequence: CDR1 SNHLY, CDR2 FYNNEI. The V segment lost 8 bases and the J segment 5 bases; nucleotides outside the gene matches: 14. The CDR3 DNA reads TGTGCCAGCCCGAGGGGAGCGGGAGGTAAGGAAGATACGCAGTATTTT. It codes for CASPRGAGGKEDTQYF.

V usage is TRBV7-9 and J usage is TRBJ1-2; 9 positions match TRBD1. The CDR3 totals 14 residues. Germline loops: CDR1 SEHNR, CDR2 FQNEAQ (reference sequence). Germline trimming cut 4 bases from V and 4 bases from J; bases unmatched to any gene: 4. CDR3 protein: CASSSGQGPYGYTF. The CDR3 region has the DNA TGTGCCAGCAGCTCAGGACAGGGGCCCTATGGCTACACCTTC.